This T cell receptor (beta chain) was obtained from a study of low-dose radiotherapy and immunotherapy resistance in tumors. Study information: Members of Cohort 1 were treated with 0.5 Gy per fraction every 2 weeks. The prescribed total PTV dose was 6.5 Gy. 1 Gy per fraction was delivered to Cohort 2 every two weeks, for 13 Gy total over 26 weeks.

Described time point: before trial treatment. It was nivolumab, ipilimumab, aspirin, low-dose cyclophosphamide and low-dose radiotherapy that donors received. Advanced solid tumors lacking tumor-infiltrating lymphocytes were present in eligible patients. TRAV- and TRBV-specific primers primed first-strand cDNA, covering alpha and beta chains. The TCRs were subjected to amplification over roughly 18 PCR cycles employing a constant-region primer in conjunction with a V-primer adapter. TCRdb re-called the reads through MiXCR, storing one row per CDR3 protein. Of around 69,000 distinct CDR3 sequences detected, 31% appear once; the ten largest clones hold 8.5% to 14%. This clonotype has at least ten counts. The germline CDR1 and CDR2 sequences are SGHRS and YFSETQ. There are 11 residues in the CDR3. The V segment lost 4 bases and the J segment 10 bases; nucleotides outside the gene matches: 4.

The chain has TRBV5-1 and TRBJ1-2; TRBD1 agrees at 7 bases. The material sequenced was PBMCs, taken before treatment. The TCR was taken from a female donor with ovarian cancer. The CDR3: CASSIDRVYTF. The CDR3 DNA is TGCGCCAGCAGCATTGACAGGGTCTACACCTTC.